This T cell receptor beta chain was obtained from a study of OX40 agonist ivuxolimab in advanced cancers. Background on the study: Past anti-PD-1, anti-PD-L1 or anti-CTLA-4 therapy was accepted, and 30% to 50% had received some. Findings and limits, study-wide: Determination of antigen specificity was not performed for the expanded peripheral T cells. Compared with CD4+, CD8+ T cells on average had more expanded clones.

To note about this clone: The antigen remains undetermined.

Generated by immunoSEQ multiplex PCR, the TCRdb table keeps only in-frame clones and is missing some. The table records 55,000 to 70,000 clones, approximately 85% of them present only once. Systemic immunosuppression or a history of autoimmune disease excluded patients. Germline CDR1 SGHNT, CDR2 YYREEE (reference sequence). CDR3 length: 12 residues. V was pared by 2 bases and J by 6 bases, with 1 base of the junction left unmatched. The sequence was collected from an adult with an advanced solid tumor such as melanoma, head and neck, liver or kidney cancer. This chain uses TRBV5-4 with TRBJ1-2, with 7 positions matching TRBD1. The sample was CD4+ or CD8+ T cells sorted from blood, taken in a trial of the OX40 agonist ivuxolimab. CDR3 DNA: TGTGCCAGCAGCTTACAGGGGAATGGCTACACCTTC. Its protein is CASSLQGNGYTF. Based on the CDR3 plus reference TRBV5-4 and TRBJ1-2, the full variable domain is ETGVTQSPTHLIKTRGQQVTLRCSSQSGHNTVSWYQQALGQGPQFIFQYYREEENGRGNFPPRFSGLQFPNYSSELNVNALELDDSALYLCASSLQGNGYTFGSGTRLTVV.